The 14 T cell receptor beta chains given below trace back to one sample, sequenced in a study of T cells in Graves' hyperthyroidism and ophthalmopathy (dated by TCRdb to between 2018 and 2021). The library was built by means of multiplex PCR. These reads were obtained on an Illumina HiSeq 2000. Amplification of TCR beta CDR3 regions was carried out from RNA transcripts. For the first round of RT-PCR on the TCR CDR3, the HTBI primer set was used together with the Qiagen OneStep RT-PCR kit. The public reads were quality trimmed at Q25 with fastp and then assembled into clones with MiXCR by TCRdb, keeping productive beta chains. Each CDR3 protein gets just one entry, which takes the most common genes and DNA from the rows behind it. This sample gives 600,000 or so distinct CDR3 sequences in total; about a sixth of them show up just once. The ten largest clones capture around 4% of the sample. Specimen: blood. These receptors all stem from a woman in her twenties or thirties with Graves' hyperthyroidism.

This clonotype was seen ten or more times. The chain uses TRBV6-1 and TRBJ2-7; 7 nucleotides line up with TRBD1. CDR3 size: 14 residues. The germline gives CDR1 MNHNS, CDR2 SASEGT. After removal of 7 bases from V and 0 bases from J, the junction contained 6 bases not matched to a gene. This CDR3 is CASTDRDSSYEQYF. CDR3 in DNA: TGTGCCAGCACCGATCGGGACAGCTCCTACGAGCAGTACTTC.

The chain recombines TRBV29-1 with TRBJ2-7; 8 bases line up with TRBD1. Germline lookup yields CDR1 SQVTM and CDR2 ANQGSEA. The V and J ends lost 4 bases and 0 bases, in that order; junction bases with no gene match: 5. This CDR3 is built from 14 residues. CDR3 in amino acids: CSVGADRDSYEQYF. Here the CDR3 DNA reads TGCAGCGTTGGCGCGGACAGGGACTCCTACGAGCAGTACTTC.

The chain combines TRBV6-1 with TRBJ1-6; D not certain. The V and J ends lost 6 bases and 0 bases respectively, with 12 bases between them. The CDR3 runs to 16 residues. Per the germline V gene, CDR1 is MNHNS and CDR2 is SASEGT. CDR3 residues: CASSETASSYNSPLHF. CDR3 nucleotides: TGTGCCAGCAGCGAAACCGCGAGCTCCTATAATTCACCCCTCCACTTT.

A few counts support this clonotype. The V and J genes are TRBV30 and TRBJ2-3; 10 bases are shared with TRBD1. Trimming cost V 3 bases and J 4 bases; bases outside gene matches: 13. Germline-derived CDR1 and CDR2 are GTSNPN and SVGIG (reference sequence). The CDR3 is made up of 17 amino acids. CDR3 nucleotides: TGTGCCTGGAGGGCCCGACCGGGACAGGGGTGGTCAGATACGCAGTATTTT. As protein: CAWRARPGQGWSDTQYF.

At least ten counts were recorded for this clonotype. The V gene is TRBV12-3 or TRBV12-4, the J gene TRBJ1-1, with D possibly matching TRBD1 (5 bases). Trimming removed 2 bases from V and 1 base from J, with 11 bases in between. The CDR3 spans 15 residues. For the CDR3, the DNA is TGTGCCAGCAGTTTAATTGGGGCAGAGAACACTGAAGCTTTCTTT. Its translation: CASSLIGAENTEAFF.

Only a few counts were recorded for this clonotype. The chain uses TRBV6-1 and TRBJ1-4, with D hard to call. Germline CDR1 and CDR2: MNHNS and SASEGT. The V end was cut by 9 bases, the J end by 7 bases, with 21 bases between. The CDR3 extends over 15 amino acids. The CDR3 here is CASFRRGEGSEKLFF. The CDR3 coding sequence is TGTGCCAGTTTTAGACGGGGAGAGGGATCTGAAAAACTGTTTTTT.

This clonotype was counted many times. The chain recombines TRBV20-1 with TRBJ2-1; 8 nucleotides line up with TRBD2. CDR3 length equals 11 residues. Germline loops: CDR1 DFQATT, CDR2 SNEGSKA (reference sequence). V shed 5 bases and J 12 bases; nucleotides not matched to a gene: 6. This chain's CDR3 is CSAGRLARQFF. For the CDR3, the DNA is TGCAGTGCTGGTCGACTAGCGAGGCAGTTCTTC.

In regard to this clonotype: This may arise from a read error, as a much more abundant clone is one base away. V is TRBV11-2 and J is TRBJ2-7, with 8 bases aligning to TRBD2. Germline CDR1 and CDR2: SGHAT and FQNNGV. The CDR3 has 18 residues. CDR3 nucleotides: TGTGCCAGCAGCCACTTAAGAGGCGGGAGGCCTCAAACCTACGAGCGGTACTTC. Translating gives CASSHLRGGRPQTYERYF.

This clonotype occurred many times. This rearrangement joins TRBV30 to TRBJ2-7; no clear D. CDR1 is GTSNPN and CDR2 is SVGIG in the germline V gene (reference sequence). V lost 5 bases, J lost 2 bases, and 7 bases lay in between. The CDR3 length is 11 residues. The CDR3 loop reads CAWSGTYEQYF. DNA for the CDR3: TGTGCCTGGTCAGGAACCTACGAGCAGTACTTC.

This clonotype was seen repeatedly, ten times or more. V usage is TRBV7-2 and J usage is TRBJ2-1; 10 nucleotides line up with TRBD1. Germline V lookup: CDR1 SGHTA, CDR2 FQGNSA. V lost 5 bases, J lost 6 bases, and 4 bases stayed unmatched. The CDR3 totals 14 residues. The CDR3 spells CASSIRDRGNEQFF. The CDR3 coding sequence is TGTGCCAGCAGCATCCGGGACAGGGGCAATGAGCAGTTCTTC.

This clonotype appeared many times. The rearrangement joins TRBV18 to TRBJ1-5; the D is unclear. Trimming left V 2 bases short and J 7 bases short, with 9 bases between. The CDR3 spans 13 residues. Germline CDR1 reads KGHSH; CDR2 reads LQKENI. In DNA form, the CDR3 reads TGTGCCAGCTCACCAGCCGAGCGGCAGCCCCAGCATTTT. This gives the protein CASSPAERQPQHF.

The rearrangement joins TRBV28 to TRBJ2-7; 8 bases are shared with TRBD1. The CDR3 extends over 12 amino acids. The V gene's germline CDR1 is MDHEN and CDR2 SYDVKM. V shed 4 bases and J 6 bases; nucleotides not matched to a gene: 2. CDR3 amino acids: CASSWTGSEQYF. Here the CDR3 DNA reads TGTGCCAGCAGTTGGACAGGGTCCGAGCAGTACTTC.

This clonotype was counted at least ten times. CDR3 bases: TGTGCCAGCAGTTTGTCTCGACAGGGGGGGGCCTACGAGCAGTACTTC. Protein sequence: CASSLSRQGGAYEQYF. This chain links TRBV27 with TRBJ2-7; 9 bases fit TRBD1. The CDR3 loop spans 16 amino acids. V shed 3 bases, J shed 2 bases, and the junction held 8 bases outside the gene matches. CDR1 and CDR2 (germline): MNHEY, SMNVEV (reference sequence).

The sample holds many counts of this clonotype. The CDR3 sequence: CASSLSAGDTDTQYF. The CDR3 DNA is TGTGCCAGCAGTTTATCAGCGGGGGACACAGATACGCAGTATTTT. The rearrangement uses TRBV12-3 or TRBV12-4 and TRBJ2-3; TRBD2 matches 8 bases. With V trimmed by 2 bases and J by 2 bases, 3 bases remained unmatched. The CDR3 has 15 residues.